This T cell receptor (beta chain) was recorded in a study of blood T cell repertoires in COVID-19. The wider study: Spain, Italy and the United States supplied samples that represented acute and convalescent COVID-19.

This clone was observed once. Per germline, CDR1 KGHSH and CDR2 LQKENI. The CDR3 sequence is 14 residues long. The germline V and J ends were trimmed by 3 bases and 3 bases, with 9 bases remaining between them. How the authors handled the data: Counts of nucleated cells, estimated from reference gene primer amplification, were obtained. Using immunoSEQ multiplex PCR, the repertoire was profiled, and TCRdb retains in-frame clones only, with some absent. V, J and clone size reflect that table, while D and trimming were determined from the DNA. The sample yields about 210,000 clones, around 82% seen once.

This sequence joins TRBV18 and TRBJ2-1; a weak D match, TRBD2 (5 bases). Input material: peripheral blood. The receptor was derived from a woman aged 50 to 65 with acute or convalescent COVID-19. The CDR3 coding sequence is TGTGCCAGCTCACCGGAAACTAGCTACAATGAGCAGTTCTTC. Amino acids: CASSPETSYNEQFF. Combining the CDR3 with reference TRBV18 and TRBJ2-1 gives the whole variable domain NAGVMQNPRHLVRRRGQEARLRCSPMKGHSHVYWYRQLPEEGLKFMVYLQKENIIDESGMPKERFSAEFPKEGPSILRIQQVVRGDSAAYFCASSPETSYNEQFFGPGTRLTVL.